The next 17 T cell receptor beta chains were all read from a single sample in a study of CD8 T cells in Susac syndrome. The authors reverse transcribed roughly 0.5 to 1 ug RNA with random hexamers. TCRdb processed the immunoSEQ multiplex PCR reads anew with MiXCR; each CDR3 protein has one entry. The sample yields about 300,000 distinct CDR3 sequences, roughly 90% seen once. The sequencing sample was made of CD8+ T cells from PBMCs. These receptors were taken from a human donor with multiple sclerosis.

The V gene is TRBV12-3 or TRBV12-4, the J gene TRBJ2-7; D is possibly TRBD2 (6 bases). V gave up 4 bases and J gave up 5 bases, with 15 bases separating them. The CDR3 loop spans 14 amino acids. This CDR3 reads CASSSAGLLDEQYF. The CDR3, as DNA: TGTGCCAGCAGTTCGGCGGGACTCTTGGACGAGCAGTACTTC.

V gene TRBV5-6 combines with J gene TRBJ2-5; 9 nucleotides match TRBD1. The CDR3 has 16 residues. Germline assignment: CDR1 SGHDT and CDR2 YYEEEE. The V segment lost 1 base and the J segment 1 base; nucleotides outside the gene matches: 5. CDR3 sequence reads: CASSLTGTGIQETQYF. DNA for the CDR3: TGTGCCAGCAGCTTGACGGGGACAGGGATCCAAGAGACCCAGTACTTC.

The rearrangement links TRBV30 to TRBJ2-1; no clear D gene. The germline CDR1 and CDR2 sequences are GTSNPN and SVGIG (reference sequence). The V and J ends lost 1 base and 2 bases respectively, with 12 bases between them. This CDR3 comprises 15 residues. Here the CDR3 DNA reads TGTGCCTGGAGTGGCGATTCATTAACCTACAATGAGCAGTTCTTC. This encodes CAWSGDSLTYNEQFF.

This sequence joins TRBV4-2 and TRBJ2-3; D may be TRBD2 (7 bases). Between the trimmed V and J ends, which lost 1 base and 4 bases, there was a span of 21 bases. The CDR3 has 18 residues. Germline assignment: CDR1 LGHNA and CDR2 YNFKEQ. The CDR3 DNA sequence: TGTGCCAGCAGCCAAGTCGGGGATAGTGGGGGGGCTGCAGATACGCAGTATTTT. Translating gives CASSQVGDSGGAADTQYF.

V gene TRBV6-2 or TRBV6-3 combines with J gene TRBJ2-1; D possibly corresponds to TRBD1 (5 bases). CDR3 length: 13 amino acids. The V gene's germline CDR1 is MNHEY and CDR2 SVGEGT. V was trimmed by 6 bases and J by 4 bases, leaving 10 bases between them. The CDR3 nucleotides read TGTGCCAGCAGCCTGGACATATACAATGAGCAGTTCTTC. Translated, it gives CASSLDIYNEQFF.

This clonotype occurred once. This sequence joins TRBV28 and TRBJ2-7; 9 bases align to TRBD2. The CDR3 sequence is 16 residues long. The V segment lost 6 bases and the J segment 0 bases; nucleotides outside the gene matches: 9. Germline V gene data show CDR1 as MDHEN and CDR2 as SYDVKM. The CDR3 region has the DNA TGTGCCAGCAGGTCCTCCTGGACTAGCGACTCCTACGAGCAGTACTTC. It encodes CASRSSWTSDSYEQYF.

The CDR3 spells CASSPTQGAGDEQYF. In DNA form, the CDR3 reads TGTGCCAGCAGCCCTACACAGGGGGCAGGCGACGAGCAGTACTTC. The J gene is TRBJ2-7, the V gene TRBV9, with 9 bases fitting TRBD1. Germline V lookup: CDR1 SGDLS, CDR2 YYNGEE. The CDR3 consists of 15 residues. After removal of 4 bases from V and 5 bases from J, the junction contained 10 bases not matched to a gene.

This rearrangement joins TRBV6-5 to TRBJ1-2; D is unresolved. Germline lookup yields CDR1 MNHEY and CDR2 SVGAGI. CDR3 length equals 17 residues. V lost 0 bases to trimming and J lost 2 bases, with 16 bases between them. The CDR3 protein is CASSYSWEVGLNYGYTF. DNA of the CDR3: TGTGCCAGCAGTTACTCTTGGGAGGTGGGGTTAAACTATGGCTACACCTTC.

This clonotype was counted once. J is TRBJ2-5 and V is TRBV24-1; TRBD2 matches at 9 bases. Germline V gene data show CDR1 as KGHDR and CDR2 as SFDVKD. The J segment lost 4 bases and the V segment lost 2 bases, leaving 10 bases of the junction unmatched. The CDR3 length is 17 residues. The CDR3 DNA reads as TGTGCCACCAGTGATTCCCCGGGACTAGCTGTGTCAGAGACCCAGTACTTC. It is translated as CATSDSPGLAVSETQYF.

The gene calls are TRBV7-9 and TRBJ1-5; D gene uncertain. This CDR3 has 11 residues. CDR1 is SEHNR, CDR2 FQNEAQ, per germline (reference sequence). V was cut by 5 bases and J by 9 bases, with 8 bases left in between. The CDR3 DNA sequence: TGTGCCAGCAGCGACTTAGGGCCCCAGCATTTT. Translating gives CASSDLGPQHF.

V and J are TRBV30 and TRBJ1-1; D unclear. CDR1 and CDR2 (germline): GTSNPN, SVGIG (reference sequence). The CDR3 loop spans 12 amino acids. The V end was cut by 1 base, the J end by 3 bases, with 6 bases between. The chain's CDR3 is CAWSERHTEAFF. CDR3 coding DNA: TGTGCCTGGAGTGAGAGACACACTGAAGCTTTCTTT.

This chain joins TRBV10-2 and TRBJ2-3; possibly TRBD2 for D (6 bases). The CDR3 loop spans 12 amino acids. V lost 8 bases and J 8 bases, leaving 14 bases between the germline ends. Germline V gives CDR1 WSHSY, CDR2 SAAADI. The DNA for the CDR3 is TGCGCCAGCCCAGGGACTCCTGTTACGCAGTATTTT. This sequence encodes CASPGTPVTQYF.

The V and J genes are TRBV7-9 and TRBJ2-1; 11 bases line up with TRBD2. V was pared by 5 bases and J by 7 bases, with 13 bases of the junction left unmatched. Germline lookup yields CDR1 SEHNR and CDR2 FQNEAQ (reference sequence). This CDR3 region has 17 residues. The CDR3 DNA reads TGTGCCAGCAGCCCGAGGGCCCTAGCGGGAGGAAGAAATGAGCAGTTCTTC. Protein product: CASSPRALAGGRNEQFF.

The gene calls are TRBV28 and TRBJ2-7; 9 bases align to TRBD1. The V segment lost 4 bases and the J segment 5 bases; nucleotides outside the gene matches: 9. The CDR3 covers 15 residues. CDR1 MDHEN and CDR2 SYDVKM come from the germline V gene. The CDR3 loop reads CASSSGTGKFNEQYF. The CDR3 region has the DNA TGTGCCAGCAGTTCAGGGACAGGGAAGTTCAACGAGCAGTACTTC.

The chain employs TRBV9 and TRBJ1-4; D not certain. The CDR3 loop spans 15 amino acids. The germline CDR1 and CDR2 sequences are SGDLS and YYNGEE. V was shortened by 4 bases and J by 7 bases, with 17 bases between the two germline ends. The CDR3 nucleotides read TGTGCCAGCAGCCCTAGGCCGTCTGCGGGTGAAAAACTGTTTTTT. This sequence encodes CASSPRPSAGEKLFF.

This CDR3 reads CASSPSAGDLSYEQYF. CDR3 bases: TGTGCCAGCAGCCCGTCGGCGGGAGACCTTTCCTACGAGCAGTACTTC. The chain links TRBV4-2 to TRBJ2-7, with TRBD2 identical over 7 bases. With V trimmed by 4 bases and J by 1 base, 10 bases remained unmatched. CDR1 and CDR2 (germline): LGHNA, YNFKEQ. This CDR3 has 16 amino acids.

This clonotype was found once. The chain combines TRBV11-2 with TRBJ2-5; TRBD2 matches at 8 bases. From germline, CDR1 is SGHAT and CDR2 FQNNGV. J was trimmed by 4 bases and V by 5 bases; bases with no gene match: 9. CDR3 length: 15 amino acids. CDR3 sequence (DNA): TGTGCCAGCAGCCCTATCTTAAGCGGGGGAGAGACCCAGTACTTC. It encodes CASSPILSGGETQYF.